This record looks at one TCR beta chain sequence and its context. The data were taken from a study of blood T cell repertoires in COVID-19. Germline values: CDR1 MNHEY, CDR2 SVGAGI. The length of the CDR3 is 15 residues. The trim removed 0 bases at V and 6 bases at J, leaving 4 bases unmatched. Measured with immunoSEQ multiplex PCR; TCRdb has only the in-frame clones, and not every one. The sample shows about 32,000 clones, around 87% of them seen only once. The sequenced material came from peripheral blood. This receptor was identified in a man aged 55 to 70 with active COVID-19. The chain is built from TRBV6-5 and TRBJ2-7; 11 bases line up with TRBD1. DNA for the CDR3: TGTGCCAGCAGTTACTCTAGGACAGGGGGCTCCGAGCAGTACTTC. Translated, it gives CASSYSRTGGSEQYF.